One sample yielded the 17 T cell receptor beta chains listed below, sequenced in a study of Ad26.COV2.S vaccination and SARS-CoV-2 variants. Assay: immunoSEQ multiplex PCR; the TCRdb copy retains only in-frame clones and omits some. The profile covers about 680,000 clones, with about 90% appearing a single time and around 1.5% taken by the ten largest. Indicated treatment: roughly 18 received Ad26.COV2.S at low or high dose, single or two shots; roughly five received placebo; per-sample allocation not given. Sampling occurred on day 63 after the first vaccine or placebo injection. The sample was peripheral blood, taken in a trial of Ad26.COV2.S vaccine versus placebo. These receptors were taken from a person aged 18-65 years who received the Ad26.COV2.S COVID-19 vaccine or a placebo.

There are a few counts of this clone. V is TRBV5-4 and J is TRBJ2-5; 8 bases line up with TRBD2. Germline-derived CDR1 and CDR2 are SGHNT and YYREEE (reference sequence). The CDR3 spans 14 residues. The ends lost 2 bases at V and 5 bases at J; junction bases unmatched: 5. In DNA form, the CDR3 reads TGTGCCAGCAGCTTAGCGGGAGCGTGGGAGACCCAGTACTTC. Translation gives CASSLAGAWETQYF.

The V call is TRBV10-3, the J call TRBJ1-4, with a tentative D call TRBD1 (6 bases). The CDR3 covers 14 residues. V lost 4 bases, J lost 3 bases, and 9 bases lay in between. The V gene's germline CDR1 is ENHRY and CDR2 SYGVKD. For the CDR3, the DNA is TGTGCCATCAGTGGAGGACAGCCTAATGAAAAACTGTTTTTT. It translates to CAISGGQPNEKLFF.

CDR3 in amino acids: CASSPLTEGGYTF. The CDR3 region has the DNA TGTGCCAGCAGCCCGCTGACGGAAGGGGGCTACACCTTC. The V and J genes are TRBV14 and TRBJ1-2; D ambiguous. V dropped 4 bases and J dropped 8 bases, with 14 bases sitting between them. Germline V gene data show CDR1 as SGHDN and CDR2 as FVKESK. The CDR3 contains 13 residues.

The CDR3 reads CAWNRGGAGANVLTF. CDR3 nucleotide sequence: TGTGCCTGGAACCGTGGAGGGGCTGGGGCCAACGTCCTGACTTTC. This chain uses TRBV30 with TRBJ2-6; tentatively, D is TRBD2 (6 bases). The CDR3 covers 15 residues. With 4 bases removed from V and 2 bases from J, the gap between germline ends came to 12 bases. Germline CDR1 and CDR2: GTSNPN and SVGIG (reference sequence).

The chain links TRBV3-1 (or the pseudogene TRBV3-2) to TRBJ2-7; no clear D gene. Trimming pared 0 bases from V and 8 bases from J, leaving 8 bases between. Per germline, CDR1 LGHDT and CDR2 YNNKEL (reference sequence). This CDR3 spans 12 amino acids. This CDR3 is CASSQDAGKQYF. The CDR3 DNA sequence: TGTGCCAGCAGCCAAGATGCTGGGAAGCAGTACTTC.

V gene TRBV7-2 combines with J gene TRBJ2-7; 7 bases map to TRBD2. The CDR3 is 13 amino acids. V was pared by 0 bases and J by 6 bases, with 2 bases of the junction left unmatched. Germline CDR1 reads SGHTA; CDR2 reads FQGNSA. The CDR3 bases are TGTGCCAGCAGCTTAGCGCGGGGGATCGAGCAGTACTTC. Translation gives CASSLARGIEQYF.

This clone was seen more than once but under ten times. The same CDR3 can be traced to other DNA sequences in this sample. The chain uses TRBV5-1 and TRBJ2-7; a weak D match, TRBD2 (5 bases). Germline V gene data show CDR1 as SGHRS and CDR2 as YFSETQ. V gave up 0 bases and J gave up 0 bases, with 7 bases separating them. The length of the CDR3 is 14 residues. DNA for the CDR3: TGCGCCAGCAGCTTGGATGGGAGCTCCTACGAGCAGTACTTC. Protein product: CASSLDGSSYEQYF.

The sample holds one count of this clone. The chain links TRBV18 to TRBJ1-1; no definite D call. The germline CDR1 and CDR2 sequences are KGHSH and LQKENI. The length of the CDR3 is 12 residues. With 0 bases removed from V and 11 bases from J, the gap between germline ends came to 10 bases. The CDR3 DNA is TGTGCCAGCTCACCACCTTTCGGGGAGGCTTTCTTT. Its translation is CASSPPFGEAFF.

The chain is built from TRBV18 and TRBJ2-1; D gene unclear. Trimming removed 2 bases from V and 2 bases from J, with 10 bases in between. Germline loops: CDR1 KGHSH, CDR2 LQKENI. The CDR3 covers 15 residues. The CDR3: CASSPVGSTYNEQFF. As DNA, the CDR3 is TGTGCCAGCTCACCAGTGGGCTCCACCTACAATGAGCAGTTCTTC.

The sample holds one count of this clone. V is TRBV10-1 and J is TRBJ2-2; D is unclear. Germline V gene lookup returns CDR1 WNHNN and CDR2 SYGVQD (reference sequence). V gave up 0 bases and J gave up 6 bases, with 11 bases separating them. This CDR3 has 15 amino acids. DNA of the CDR3: TGCGCCAGCAGTGAGTCGAAGGGCTTCGCCGGGGAGCTGTTTTTT. Translating it yields CASSESKGFAGELFF.

The rearrangement joins TRBV20-1 to TRBJ1-2, with D unclear. The CDR3 spans 11 residues. The V gene's germline CDR1 is DFQATT and CDR2 SNEGSKA (reference sequence). V dropped 4 bases and J dropped 6 bases, with 9 bases sitting between them. CDR3 loop: CSAIKGNGYTF. The DNA of the CDR3 is TGCAGTGCTATAAAAGGAAATGGCTACACCTTC.

The CDR3 sequence is CAWSRSTNQPQHF. The CDR3, as DNA: TGTGCCTGGAGTAGGTCGACCAATCAGCCCCAGCATTTT. The chain uses TRBV30 and TRBJ1-5; D gene ambiguous. V was cut by 2 bases and J by 3 bases, with 8 bases left in between. Germline V gene sequence: CDR1 GTSNPN, CDR2 SVGIG (reference sequence). The CDR3 totals 13 residues.

This clone was found once. The chain links TRBV19 to TRBJ2-3, with 9 positions matching TRBD1. The CDR3 is made up of 15 amino acids. V dropped 5 bases and J dropped 4; count of bases not matched to a gene: 7. CDR1 LNHDA and CDR2 SQIVND come from the germline V gene (reference sequence). This CDR3 is CASSDPGTGSDTQYF. The CDR3 DNA reads as TGTGCCAGTAGTGACCCCGGGACAGGGTCAGATACGCAGTATTTT.

The gene calls are TRBV30 and TRBJ2-4; 10 bases align to TRBD1. Losses at the gene ends were 1 base for V and 1 base for J; bases not matched to a gene: 1. Germline V lookup: CDR1 GTSNPN, CDR2 SVGIG (reference sequence). The CDR3 runs 15 residues. CDR3 loop: CAWSEDRGAKNIQYF. For the CDR3, the DNA is TGTGCCTGGAGTGAGGACAGGGGGGCCAAAAACATTCAGTACTTC.

The V and J genes are TRBV3-1 (or the pseudogene TRBV3-2) and TRBJ2-7; TRBD2 matches at 7 bases. V gave up 4 bases and J gave up 5 bases; unmatched junction bases: 8. The CDR3 is 14 amino acids. Per germline, CDR1 LGHDT and CDR2 YNNKEL (reference sequence). CDR3 in amino acids: CASSRGLVQDEQYF. The CDR3 nucleotides are TGTGCCAGCAGCCGAGGACTAGTCCAGGACGAGCAGTACTTC.

J is TRBJ1-3 and V is TRBV5-1; tentative D call: TRBD1 (5 bases). This CDR3 spans 13 amino acids. Germline V gene data show CDR1 as SGHRS and CDR2 as YFSETQ. The germline V and J ends were trimmed by 6 bases and 0 bases, with 7 bases remaining between them. The CDR3 DNA reads as TGCGCCAGCACCCAGGGCTCTGGAAACACCATATATTTT. Its translation: CASTQGSGNTIYF.

The J gene is TRBJ1-1, the V gene TRBV5-1, with 8 positions matching TRBD1. V lost 0 bases, J lost 4 bases, and 5 bases stayed unmatched. The CDR3 totals 15 residues. Germline assignment: CDR1 SGHRS and CDR2 YFSETQ. This CDR3 is CASSLEGQGATEAFF. The CDR3 DNA sequence: TGCGCCAGCAGCTTGGAGGGTCAGGGGGCCACTGAAGCTTTCTTT.